Listed here are 2 T cell receptor beta chains from one sample, sequenced in a study of blood T cells in healthy people across ages. Combining a sample-barcoded 5' primer with a J-beta primer mix, a second PCR ran for 7 to 11 cycles. TCRdb used MiXCR to reprocess the 5' RACE reads, holding one entry per CDR3 protein. The table shows about 500,000 distinct CDR3 sequences, with approximately 25% occurring only once. The data also belong to a second study, concerning T cells of mothers and their children.

Sequenced sample: blood. The receptors were gathered from a boy aged 5-17 years in good health.

The chain combines TRBV6-6 with TRBJ1-2, with D uncertain. Trimming stripped 6 bases from V and 8 bases from J, with 13 bases between. Per the germline V gene, CDR1 is MNHNY and CDR2 is SVGAGI (reference sequence). The CDR3 is made up of 12 amino acids. The CDR3, as DNA: TGTGCCAGCAGAGCGGGGAGGGCGGGCTACACCTTC. It encodes CASRAGRAGYTF.

Only a few counts were recorded for this clonotype. This sequence joins TRBV24-1 and TRBJ1-2; 11 nucleotides line up with TRBD1. The CDR3 consists of 15 residues. V shed 6 bases, J shed 4 bases, and the junction held 6 bases outside the gene matches. Germline V CDR1 and CDR2: KGHDR, SFDVKD. CDR3 region: CATSTGTGGGYGYTF. DNA for the CDR3: TGTGCCACCAGTACCGGGACAGGGGGTGGCTATGGCTACACCTTC.